These T cell receptor beta chains were read from a single sample in a study of blood T cell repertoires in COVID-19. The table came from immunoSEQ multiplex PCR; TCRdb's copy has only in-frame clones and leaves some out. There are 130,000 to 150,000 clones in the sample; around 90% occur only once, and 1.7% lies in the top ten. The specimen sequenced was peripheral blood. Receptors originate from a woman in her forties or fifties with acute or convalescent COVID-19. Both conserved end residues are part of each CDR3. Each record gives: J gene, D gene, V gene, CDR3 DNA, CDR3 protein. A D gene is named only where the DNA matches it firmly.

TRBJ2-7	-	TRBV27	TGTGCCAGCAGTTATACCAACGGGATCTTCCTCTACGAGCAGTACTTC	CASSYTNGIFLYEQYF
TRBJ2-3	-	TRBV1	TGCACCAGCAGCCAAGAGAGACTAGCGGGGAGCACAGATACGCAGTATTTT	CTSSQERLAGSTDTQYF
TRBJ1-1	-	TRBV6-5	TGTGCCAGCAGTTACTCGGGGCAGATGAACACTGAAGCTTTCTTT	CASSYSGQMNTEAFF
TRBJ2-6	-	TRBV7-8	TGTGCCAGCAGCACAAGACAGGCTGGGGCCAACGTCCTGACTTTC	CASSTRQAGANVLTF
TRBJ1-2	TRBD1	TRBV19	TGTGCCAGTAGATCGGACAGGGTGGGAGGCTACACCTTC	CASRSDRVGGYTF
TRBJ2-1	TRBD2	TRBV19	TGTGCCAGTAGTACCGGTTCTAGCGGGGCACACAATGAGCAGTTCTTC	CASSTGSSGAHNEQFF
TRBJ1-1	-	TRBV7-3	TGTGCCAGCAGCTTAACATTAGGAGAAGAGGCTTTCTTT	CASSLTLGEEAFF
TRBJ1-4	-	TRBV19	TGTGCCAGTAGCCCGGCCAGTTCCCAGGATAATGAAAAACTGTTTTTT	CASSPASSQDNEKLFF
TRBJ2-3	TRBD2	TRBV12-3/TRBV12-4	TGTGCCAGCAGTCCAGGGAGCGGGAAGGGGCAGTATTTT	CASSPGSGKGQYF
TRBJ2-7	-	TRBV10-2	TGCGCCAGCAGTGAGGGAGGGGCCTACGAGCAGTACTTC	CASSEGGAYEQYF
TRBJ1-1	TRBD1	TRBV9	TGTGCCAGCAGCGTAGGAATGGGACAGGGTTCGCTGAACACTGAAGCTTTCTTT	CASSVGMGQGSLNTEAFF
TRBJ2-2	-	TRBV4-2	TGTGCCAGCAGCCAAGAGAGGGGGATGGGATACACCGGGGAGCTGTTTTTT	CASSQERGMGYTGELFF
TRBJ2-1	TRBD2	TRBV5-1	TGCGCCAGCGGGGCGGGAGGGCCATATGAGCAGTTCTTC	CASGAGGPYEQFF
TRBJ1-1	TRBD1	TRBV5-1	TGCGCCAGCAGCAACACAGGGGGTCTGAACACTGAAGCTTTCTTT	CASSNTGGLNTEAFF
TRBJ2-2	TRBD2	TRBV15	TGTGCCACCAGCAGAGACCGACTAGCGGGGACCGGGGAGCTGTTTTTT	CATSRDRLAGTGELFF
TRBJ2-7	TRBD1	TRBV11-1	TGTGCCAGCAGCGCGGACAGGCGCTCCTACGAGCAGTACTTC	CASSADRRSYEQYF
TRBJ1-1	-	TRBV9	TGTGCCAGCAGCGGAGTAGGGGCAGGGCTGAACACTGAAGCTTTCTTT	CASSGVGAGLNTEAFF